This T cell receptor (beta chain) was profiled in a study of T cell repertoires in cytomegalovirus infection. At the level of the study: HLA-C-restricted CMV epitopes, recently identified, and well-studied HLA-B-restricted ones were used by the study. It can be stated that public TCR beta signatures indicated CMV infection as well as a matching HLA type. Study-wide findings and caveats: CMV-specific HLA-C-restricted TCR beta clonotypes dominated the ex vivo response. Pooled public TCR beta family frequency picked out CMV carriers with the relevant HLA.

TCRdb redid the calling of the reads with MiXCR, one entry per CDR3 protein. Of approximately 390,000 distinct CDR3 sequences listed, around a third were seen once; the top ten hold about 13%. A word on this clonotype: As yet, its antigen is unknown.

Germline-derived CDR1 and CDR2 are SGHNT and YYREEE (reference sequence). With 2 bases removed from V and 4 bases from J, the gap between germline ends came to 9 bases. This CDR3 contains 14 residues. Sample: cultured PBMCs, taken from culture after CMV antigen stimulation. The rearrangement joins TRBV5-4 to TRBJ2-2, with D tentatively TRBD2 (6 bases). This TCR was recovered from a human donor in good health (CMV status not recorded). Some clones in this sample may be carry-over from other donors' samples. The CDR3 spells CASSLSGFTGELFF. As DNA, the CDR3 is TGTGCCAGCAGCTTAAGCGGGTTCACCGGGGAGCTGTTTTTT.